The 14 T cell receptor beta chains reported below all come from one sample, sequenced in a study of T cell responses to AZD1222 COVID-19 vaccine. The repertoire was sequenced with immunoSEQ multiplex PCR; TCRdb's copy has only in-frame clones and lacks some. Among about 92,000 clones listed, 88% were seen once. The source material was peripheral blood, sampled on day 0 of AZD1222 vaccination. These receptor sequences come from an adult in good health.

The rearrangement uses TRBV5-1 and TRBJ2-3, with no clear D. Deletions cut 0 bases from V and 2 bases from J, with 10 bases between. From germline, CDR1 is SGHRS and CDR2 YFSETQ. The CDR3 spans 15 residues. CDR3 sequence (DNA): TGCGCCAGCAGCTTGGAACAGAGCTACACAGATACGCAGTATTTT. Its protein product is CASSLEQSYTDTQYF.

This chain uses TRBV7-2 with TRBJ1-6; 8 bases align to TRBD1. The CDR3 spans 16 residues. V gave up 4 bases and J gave up 10 bases; unmatched junction bases: 12. Germline lookup yields CDR1 SGHTA and CDR2 FQGNSA. CDR3 amino acids: CASSYQRTGLFSPLHF. The CDR3 coding sequence is TGTGCCAGCAGCTACCAAAGGACAGGGCTGTTCTCACCCCTCCACTTT.

V and J are TRBV18 and TRBJ2-1; D may be TRBD1 (6 bases). CDR1 and CDR2 from the germline V gene are KGHSH and LQKENI. Trimming left V 2 bases short and J 6 bases short, with 11 bases between. The CDR3 length is 14 residues. CDR3 bases: TGTGCCAGCTCACCATCGACAGGAGCCAATGAGCAGTTCTTC. Translated, it gives CASSPSTGANEQFF.

The CDR3 reads CASRMPFEGAEAFF. The DNA of the CDR3 is TGTGCCAGCAGGATGCCCTTTGAGGGCGCTGAAGCTTTCTTT. The J gene is TRBJ1-1, the V gene TRBV27; D gene uncertain. The germline CDR1 and CDR2 sequences are MNHEY and SMNVEV (reference sequence). The CDR3 extends over 14 amino acids. V lost 6 bases to trimming and J lost 6 bases, with 17 bases between them.

This chain connects TRBV5-6 to TRBJ2-1; perhaps TRBD1 as D (6 bases). This CDR3 region has 11 residues. CDR1 is SGHDT, CDR2 YYEEEE, per germline. The V and J ends lost 2 bases and 12 bases respectively, with 9 bases between them. The CDR3 region has the DNA TGTGCCAGCAGCTTCGGACAGTGGCAGTTCTTC. Translation: CASSFGQWQFF.

The rearrangement uses TRBV19 and TRBJ2-7, with 9 bases fitting TRBD1. Germline trimming cut 3 bases from V and 3 bases from J; bases unmatched to any gene: 9. This CDR3 comprises 16 residues. CDR1 and CDR2 (germline): LNHDA, SQIVND (reference sequence). The CDR3 nucleotides are TGTGCCAGTAGTATGACCGGGACAGGGCTAAGCTACGAGCAGTACTTC. Protein product: CASSMTGTGLSYEQYF.

This clone was found a few times. The genes are TRBV7-8 and TRBJ1-5, with TRBD1 matching 7 bases. The V gene's germline CDR1 is SGHVS and CDR2 FQNEAQ. Trimming at V came to 5 bases and at J to 3 bases, leaving 1 base not matched to a gene. The CDR3 spans 13 residues. CDR3 sequence (DNA): TGTGCCAGCAGCGACAGGGTCAATCAGCCCCAGCATTTT. Translated: CASSDRVNQPQHF.

The CDR3 region is CATVGAGEQYF. The CDR3 DNA reads as TGTGCCACAGTGGGGGCGGGCGAGCAGTACTTC. V is TRBV10-3 and J is TRBJ2-7, with D tentatively TRBD1 (6 bases). The CDR3 has 11 residues. Germline V lookup: CDR1 ENHRY, CDR2 SYGVKD. Trimming removed 10 bases at V and 6 bases at J, with 13 bases between.

The rearrangement joins TRBV10-3 to TRBJ1-1; TRBD1 might be the D (6 bases). V shed 6 bases and J shed 6 bases, with 14 bases lying between them. CDR3 length: 13 amino acids. From germline, CDR1 is ENHRY and CDR2 SYGVKD. CDR3 nucleotide sequence: TGTGCCATCAGAATACAGGGTGACCCTGAAGCTTTCTTT. It yields the protein CAIRIQGDPEAFF.

J is TRBJ2-1 and V is TRBV6-5; a possible D gene is TRBD2 (7 bases). V was clipped by 10 bases and J by 0 bases, with 16 bases between them. Per the germline V gene, CDR1 is MNHEY and CDR2 is SVGAGI. This CDR3 region has 15 residues. The DNA for the CDR3 is TGTGCCACGGATGAGGGGGGGGGCTCCTACAATGAGCAGTTCTTC. It is translated as CATDEGGGSYNEQFF.

This rearrangement joins TRBV5-6 to TRBJ1-5; TRBD1 agrees at 7 bases. With 4 bases clipped from V and 2 bases from J, the junction kept 15 bases outside the gene matches. The CDR3 spans 18 residues. CDR1 SGHDT and CDR2 YYEEEE come from the germline V gene. The CDR3 protein is CASSLGTARGSRNQPQHF. CDR3 nucleotide sequence: TGTGCCAGCAGCCTAGGGACAGCGAGGGGATCGCGCAATCAGCCCCAGCATTTT.

The CDR3 loop is CASSQDWGSSYEQYF. In nucleotides, the CDR3 is TGCGCCAGCAGCCAAGACTGGGGGAGCTCCTACGAGCAGTACTTC. The chain is built from TRBV4-1 and TRBJ2-7; D possibly matches TRBD1 or TRBD2 (5 bases each). Germline values: CDR1 MGHRA, CDR2 YSYEKL. The ends were cut back, 0 bases at V and 0 bases at J, with 9 bases in the middle. The CDR3 has 15 residues.

The chain uses TRBV9 and TRBJ2-1, with 8 bases aligning to TRBD1. This CDR3 spans 17 amino acids. Germline V gives CDR1 SGDLS, CDR2 YYNGEE. J gave up 14 bases and V 2 bases, and 21 bases lay outside the gene matches. The CDR3 nucleotides are TGTGCCAGCAGCGTTCGACCAGGGGGCCCATACCGAACACCCGAGTTCTTC. This encodes CASSVRPGGPYRTPEFF.

The V gene is TRBV27, the J gene TRBJ2-1; 8 nucleotides line up with TRBD2. Looked up from germline, CDR1 is MNHEY and CDR2 is SMNVEV (reference sequence). Unmatched junction bases numbered 10, after V lost 5 bases and J lost 1 base. The CDR3 runs to 17 residues. CDR3 residues: CASSRLREVRSYNEQFF. CDR3 nucleotide sequence: TGTGCCAGCAGTAGGTTGCGGGAGGTAAGGTCCTACAATGAGCAGTTCTTC.